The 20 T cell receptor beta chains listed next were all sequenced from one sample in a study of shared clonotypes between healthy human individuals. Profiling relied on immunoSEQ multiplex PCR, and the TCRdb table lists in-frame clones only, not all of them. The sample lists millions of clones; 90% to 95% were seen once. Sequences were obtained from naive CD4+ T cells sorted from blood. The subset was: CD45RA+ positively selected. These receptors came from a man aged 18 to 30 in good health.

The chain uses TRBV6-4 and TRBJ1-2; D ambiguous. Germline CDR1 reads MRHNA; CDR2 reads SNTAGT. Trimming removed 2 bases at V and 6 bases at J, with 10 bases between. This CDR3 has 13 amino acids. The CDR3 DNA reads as TGTGCCAGCAGTGACGAGCAAGGGAATGGCTACACCTTC. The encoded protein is CASSDEQGNGYTF.

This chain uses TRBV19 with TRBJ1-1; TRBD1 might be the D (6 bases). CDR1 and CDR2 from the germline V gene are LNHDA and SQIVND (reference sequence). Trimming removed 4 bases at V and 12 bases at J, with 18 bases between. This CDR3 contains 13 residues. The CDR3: CASSTTGNFGSFF. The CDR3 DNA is TGTGCCAGTAGTACAACAGGGAATTTTGGTTCTTTCTTT. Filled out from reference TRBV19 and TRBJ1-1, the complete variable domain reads DGGITQSPKYLFRKEGQNVTLSCEQNLNHDAMYWYRQDPGQGLRLIYYSQIVNDFQKGDIAEGYSVSREKKESFPLTVTSAQKNPTAFYLCASSTTGNFGSFFGQGTRLTVV.

CDR3 sequence reads: CASSEWGQAQETQYF. The CDR3 DNA follows: TGTGCCAGTAGTGAGTGGGGACAGGCCCAAGAGACCCAGTACTTC. J is TRBJ2-5 and V is TRBV19; 8 nucleotides align to TRBD1. CDR1 and CDR2 from the germline V gene are LNHDA and SQIVND (reference sequence). The CDR3 sequence is 15 residues long. J gave up 1 base and V 5 bases, and 6 bases lay outside the gene matches.

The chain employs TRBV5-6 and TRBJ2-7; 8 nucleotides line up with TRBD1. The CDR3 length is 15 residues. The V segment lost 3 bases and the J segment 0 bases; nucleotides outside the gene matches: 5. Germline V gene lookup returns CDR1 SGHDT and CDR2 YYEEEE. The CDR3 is CASSYGQGGSYEQYF. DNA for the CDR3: TGTGCCAGCAGCTACGGACAGGGCGGCTCCTACGAGCAGTACTTC.

CDR3: CSVGDSRPYGYTF. DNA for the CDR3: TGCAGCGTTGGGGACAGCCGGCCCTATGGCTACACCTTC. This chain connects TRBV29-1 to TRBJ1-2; TRBD1 aligns across 7 bases. Germline CDR1 reads SQVTM; CDR2 reads ANQGSEA. CDR3 length: 13 amino acids. V trimming: 4 bases; J trimming: 4 bases; junction bases outside the gene matches: 6.

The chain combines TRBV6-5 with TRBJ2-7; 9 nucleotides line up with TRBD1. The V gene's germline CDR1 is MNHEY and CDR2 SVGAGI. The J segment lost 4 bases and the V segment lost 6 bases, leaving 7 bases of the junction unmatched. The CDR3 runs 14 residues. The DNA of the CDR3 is TGTGCCAGCAGCCGGGGACAGGGTATTTACGAGCAGTACTTC. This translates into CASSRGQGIYEQYF.

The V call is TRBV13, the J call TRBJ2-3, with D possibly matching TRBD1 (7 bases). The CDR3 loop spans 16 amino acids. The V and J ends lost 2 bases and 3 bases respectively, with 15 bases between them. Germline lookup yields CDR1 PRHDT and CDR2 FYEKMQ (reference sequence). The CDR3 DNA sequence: TGTGCCAGCAGCTTAAGACAGGGAGGTTGGACAGATACGCAGTATTTT. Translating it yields CASSLRQGGWTDTQYF.

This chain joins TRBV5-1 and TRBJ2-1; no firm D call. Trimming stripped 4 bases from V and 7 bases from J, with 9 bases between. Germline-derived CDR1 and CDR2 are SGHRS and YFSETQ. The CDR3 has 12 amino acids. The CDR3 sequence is CASSPLINEQFF. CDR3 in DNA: TGCGCCAGCAGCCCACTCATAAATGAGCAGTTCTTC.

As DNA, the CDR3 is TGTGCCAGCAGTTTATCTGGCCCACCAAGGGATGAGCAGTTCTTC. This encodes CASSLSGPPRDEQFF. The chain combines TRBV27 with TRBJ2-1; D remains ambiguous. Germline V lookup: CDR1 MNHEY, CDR2 SMNVEV (reference sequence). V lost 0 bases, J lost 8 bases, and 14 bases lay in between. There are 15 residues in the CDR3.

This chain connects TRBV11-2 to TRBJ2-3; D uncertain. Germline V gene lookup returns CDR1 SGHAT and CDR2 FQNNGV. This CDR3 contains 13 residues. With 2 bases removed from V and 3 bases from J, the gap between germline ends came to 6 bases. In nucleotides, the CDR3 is TGTGCCAGCAGCTTAAGGAGAACAGATACGCAGTATTTT. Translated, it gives CASSLRRTDTQYF.

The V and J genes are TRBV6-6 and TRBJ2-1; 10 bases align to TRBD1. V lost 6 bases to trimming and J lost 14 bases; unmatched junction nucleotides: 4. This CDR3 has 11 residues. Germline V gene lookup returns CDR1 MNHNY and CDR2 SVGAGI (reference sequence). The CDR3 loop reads CASSSGTGEFF. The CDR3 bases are TGTGCCAGCAGCTCGGGGACAGGGGAGTTCTTC.

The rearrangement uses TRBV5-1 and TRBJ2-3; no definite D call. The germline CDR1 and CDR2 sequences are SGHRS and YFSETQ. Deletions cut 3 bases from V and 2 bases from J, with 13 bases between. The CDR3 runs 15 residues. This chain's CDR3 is CASSSAGADTDTQYF. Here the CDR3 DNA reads TGCGCCAGCAGCTCGGCAGGAGCCGACACAGATACGCAGTATTTT.

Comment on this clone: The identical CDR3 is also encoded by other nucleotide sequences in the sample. CDR3 sequence reads: CAWSRLAGGTDTQYF. The CDR3 region has the DNA TGTGCCTGGAGTCGTCTAGCGGGGGGCACAGATACGCAGTATTTT. The J gene is TRBJ2-3, the V gene TRBV30; TRBD2 aligns across 10 bases. From germline, CDR1 is GTSNPN and CDR2 SVGIG (reference sequence). Trimming took 2 bases from V and 1 from J; bases not matched to a gene: 3. CDR3 size: 15 residues.

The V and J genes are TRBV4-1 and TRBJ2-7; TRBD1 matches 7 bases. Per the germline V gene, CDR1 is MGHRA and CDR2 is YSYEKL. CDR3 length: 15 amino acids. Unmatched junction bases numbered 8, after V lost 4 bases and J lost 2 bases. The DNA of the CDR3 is TGCGCCAGCAGCCTTACCGGGACAGTTGCCTACGAGCAGTACTTC. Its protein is CASSLTGTVAYEQYF.

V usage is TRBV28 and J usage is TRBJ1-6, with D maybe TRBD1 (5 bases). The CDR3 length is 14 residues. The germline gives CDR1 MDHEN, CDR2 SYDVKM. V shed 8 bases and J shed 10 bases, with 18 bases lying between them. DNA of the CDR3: TGTGCCAGCTGCCCGGAATTAGGGACGTCACCCCTCCACTTT. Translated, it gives CASCPELGTSPLHF.

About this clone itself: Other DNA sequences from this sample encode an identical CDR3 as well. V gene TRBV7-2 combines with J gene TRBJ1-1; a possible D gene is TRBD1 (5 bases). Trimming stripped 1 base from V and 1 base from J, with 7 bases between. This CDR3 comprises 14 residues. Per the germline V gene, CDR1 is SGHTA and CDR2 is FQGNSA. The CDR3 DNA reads TGTGCCAGCAGCTTAGGGGGGGAGAACACTGAAGCTTTCTTT. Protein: CASSLGGENTEAFF. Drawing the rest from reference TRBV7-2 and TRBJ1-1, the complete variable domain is GAGVSQSPSNKVTEKGKDVELRCDPISGHTALYWYRQSLGQGLEFLIYFQGNSAPDKSGLPSDRFSAERTGGSVSTLTIQRTQQEDSAVYLCASSLGGENTEAFFGQGTRLTVV.

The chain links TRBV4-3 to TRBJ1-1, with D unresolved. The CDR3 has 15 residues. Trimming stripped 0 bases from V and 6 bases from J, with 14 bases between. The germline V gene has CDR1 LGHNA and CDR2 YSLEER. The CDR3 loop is CASSQDTPLRAEAFF. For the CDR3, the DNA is TGCGCCAGCAGCCAAGATACCCCCCTCCGGGCTGAAGCTTTCTTT.

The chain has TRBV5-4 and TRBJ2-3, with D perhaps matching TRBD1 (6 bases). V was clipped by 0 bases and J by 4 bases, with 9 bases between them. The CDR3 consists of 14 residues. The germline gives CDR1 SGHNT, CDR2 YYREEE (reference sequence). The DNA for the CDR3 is TGTGCCAGCAGCTTGGGGGGGCACGCAGATACGCAGTATTTT. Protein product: CASSLGGHADTQYF.

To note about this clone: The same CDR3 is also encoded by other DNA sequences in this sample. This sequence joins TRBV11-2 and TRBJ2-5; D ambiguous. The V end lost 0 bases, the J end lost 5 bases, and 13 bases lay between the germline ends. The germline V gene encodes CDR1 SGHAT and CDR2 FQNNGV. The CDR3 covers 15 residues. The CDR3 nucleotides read TGTGCCAGCAGCTTAGATCGGGCAGGTGGGGAGACCCAGTACTTC. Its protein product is CASSLDRAGGETQYF. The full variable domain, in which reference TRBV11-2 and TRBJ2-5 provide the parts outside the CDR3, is EAGVAQSPRYKIIEKRQSVAFWCNPISGHATLYWYQQILGQGPKLLIQFQNNGVVDDSQLPKDRFSAERLKGVDSTLKIQPAKLEDSAVYLCASSLDRAGGETQYFGPGTRLLVL.

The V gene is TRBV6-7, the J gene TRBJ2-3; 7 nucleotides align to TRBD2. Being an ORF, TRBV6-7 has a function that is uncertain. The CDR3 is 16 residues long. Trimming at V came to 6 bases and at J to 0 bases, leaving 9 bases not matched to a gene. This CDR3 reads CASSPPTGGSTDTQYF. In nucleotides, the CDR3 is TGTGCCAGCAGCCCTCCTACGGGGGGTAGCACAGATACGCAGTATTTT.